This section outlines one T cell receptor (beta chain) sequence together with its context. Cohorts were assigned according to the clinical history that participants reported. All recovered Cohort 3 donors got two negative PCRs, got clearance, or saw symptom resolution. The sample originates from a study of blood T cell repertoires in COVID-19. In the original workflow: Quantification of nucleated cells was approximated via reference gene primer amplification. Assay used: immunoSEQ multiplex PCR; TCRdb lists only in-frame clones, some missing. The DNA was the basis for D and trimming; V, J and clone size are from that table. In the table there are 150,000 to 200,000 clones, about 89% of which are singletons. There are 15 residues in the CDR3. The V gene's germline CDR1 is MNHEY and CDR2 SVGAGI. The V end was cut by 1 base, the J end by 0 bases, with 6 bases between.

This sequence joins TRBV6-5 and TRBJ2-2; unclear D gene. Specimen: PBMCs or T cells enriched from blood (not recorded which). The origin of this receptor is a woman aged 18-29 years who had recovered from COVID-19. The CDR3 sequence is CASSYFTTNTGELFF. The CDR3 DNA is TGTGCCAGCAGTTACTTTACTACGAACACCGGGGAGCTGTTTTTT.